This T cell receptor (beta chain) appears in the sequencing data of a study of CD8+CD57+ T cells in acquired aplastic anemia. Study context: Each DNA sample taken from sorted CD4+ and CD8+ cells came to roughly 3.5 ug on average.

The study profiled TCR beta VDJ and CDR3 using genomic DNA as template. TCRdb independently ran MiXCR on the reads; one entry per CDR3 protein. The table lists about 200,000 distinct CDR3 sequences, under 55% of them singletons, with 15% to 20% in the top ten. Remarks on this clonotype: The junction departs from germline at one end; a sequencing error may be responsible.

Flow cytometry had shown expanded CD8+CD57+ cells in the patients chosen for sequencing. Each patient had severe acquired aplastic anemia. Germline assignment: CDR1 SGHRS and CDR2 YFSETQ. The CDR3 runs 15 residues. The sample consisted of sorted CD4+, CD8+, or CD8+CD57+ T cells (not recorded which) from PBMCs. V is TRBV5-1 and J is TRBJ2-2; the D is unclear. This TCR came from a human donor with aplastic anemia. CDR3 DNA: TGCGTCAGCAGCTTGGTGGCGAATTCCCCCGGGGAGCTGTTTTTT. It encodes CVSSLVANSPGELFF.